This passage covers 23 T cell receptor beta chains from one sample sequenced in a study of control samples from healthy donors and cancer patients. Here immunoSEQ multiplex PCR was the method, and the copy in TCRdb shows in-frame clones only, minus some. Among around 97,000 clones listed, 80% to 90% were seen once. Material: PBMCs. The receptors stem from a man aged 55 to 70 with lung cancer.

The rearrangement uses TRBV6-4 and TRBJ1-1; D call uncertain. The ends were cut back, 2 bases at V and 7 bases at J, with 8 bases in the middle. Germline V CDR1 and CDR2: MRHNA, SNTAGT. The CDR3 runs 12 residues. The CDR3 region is CASSDGRDEAFF. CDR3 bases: TGTGCCAGCAGTGACGGGAGGGATGAAGCTTTCTTT.

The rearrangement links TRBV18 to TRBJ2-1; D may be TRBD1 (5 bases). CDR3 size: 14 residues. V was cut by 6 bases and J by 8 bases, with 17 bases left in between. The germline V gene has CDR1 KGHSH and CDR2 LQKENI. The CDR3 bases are TGTGCCAGCTCCTTTGGACCAGGGCTCGATGAGCAGTTCTTC. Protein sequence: CASSFGPGLDEQFF. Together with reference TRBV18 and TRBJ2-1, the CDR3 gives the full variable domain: NAGVMQNPRHLVRRRGQEARLRCSPMKGHSHVYWYRQLPEEGLKFMVYLQKENIIDESGMPKERFSAEFPKEGPSILRIQQVVRGDSAAYFCASSFGPGLDEQFFGPGTRLTVL.

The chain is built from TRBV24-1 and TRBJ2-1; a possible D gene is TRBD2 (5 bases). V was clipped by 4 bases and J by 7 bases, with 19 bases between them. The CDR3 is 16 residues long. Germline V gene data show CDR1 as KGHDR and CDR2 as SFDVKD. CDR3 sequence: CATSDPTDLTGNEQFF. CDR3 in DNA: TGTGCCACCAGTGACCCCACAGATCTAACGGGGAATGAGCAGTTCTTC.

The CDR3 spells CASSWDRPITGNTIYF. The CDR3 DNA follows: TGCGCCAGCAGCTGGGACAGGCCGATTACTGGAAACACCATATATTTT. The chain carries TRBV5-1 and TRBJ1-3; 8 positions match TRBD1. CDR3 length: 16 residues. Germline V gene data show CDR1 as SGHRS and CDR2 as YFSETQ. The V and J ends lost 3 bases and 2 bases, in that order; junction bases with no gene match: 7.

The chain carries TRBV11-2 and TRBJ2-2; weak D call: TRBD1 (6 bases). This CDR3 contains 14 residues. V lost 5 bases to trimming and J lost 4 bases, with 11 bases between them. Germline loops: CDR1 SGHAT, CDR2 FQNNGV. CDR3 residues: CASSRIRGTGELFF. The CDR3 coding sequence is TGTGCCAGCAGCCGGATCAGGGGCACCGGGGAGCTGTTTTTT.

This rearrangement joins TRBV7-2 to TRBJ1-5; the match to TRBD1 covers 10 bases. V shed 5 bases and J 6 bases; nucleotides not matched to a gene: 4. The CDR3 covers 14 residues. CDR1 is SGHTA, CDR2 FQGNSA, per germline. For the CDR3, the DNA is TGTGCCAGCAGCCCTGGACAGGGGGGTCAGCCCCAGCATTTT. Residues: CASSPGQGGQPQHF.

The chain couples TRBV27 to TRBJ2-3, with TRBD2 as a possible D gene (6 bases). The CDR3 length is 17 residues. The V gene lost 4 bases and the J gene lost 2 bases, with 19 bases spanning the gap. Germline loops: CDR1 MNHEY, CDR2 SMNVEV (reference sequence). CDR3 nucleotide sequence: TGTGCCAGCAGTTCTCCGAGAGGGCGGGGAGTCACAGATACGCAGTATTTT. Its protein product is CASSSPRGRGVTDTQYF.

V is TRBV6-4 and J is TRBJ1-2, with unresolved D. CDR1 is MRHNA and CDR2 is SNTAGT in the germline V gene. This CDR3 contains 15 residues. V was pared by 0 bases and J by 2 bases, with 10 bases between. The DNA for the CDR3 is TGTGCCAGCAGTGACTCGAGCCGCCCGAACTATGGCTACACCTTC. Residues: CASSDSSRPNYGYTF.

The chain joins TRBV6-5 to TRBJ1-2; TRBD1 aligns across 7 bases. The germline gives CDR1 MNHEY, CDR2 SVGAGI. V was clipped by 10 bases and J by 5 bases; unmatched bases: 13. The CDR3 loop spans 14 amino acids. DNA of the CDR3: TGTGCCACTGGCAATATGGGACAGACATATGGCTACACCTTC. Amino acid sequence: CATGNMGQTYGYTF.

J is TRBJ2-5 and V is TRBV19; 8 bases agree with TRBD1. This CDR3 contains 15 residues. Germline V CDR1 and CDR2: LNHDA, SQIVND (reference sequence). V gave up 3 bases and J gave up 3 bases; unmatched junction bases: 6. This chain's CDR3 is CASSMGPGQEETQYF. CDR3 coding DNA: TGTGCCAGTAGTATGGGACCGGGACAGGAAGAGACCCAGTACTTC. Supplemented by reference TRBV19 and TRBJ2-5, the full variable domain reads DGGITQSPKYLFRKEGQNVTLSCEQNLNHDAMYWYRQDPGQGLRLIYYSQIVNDFQKGDIAEGYSVSREKKESFPLTVTSAQKNPTAFYLCASSMGPGQEETQYFGPGTRLLVL.

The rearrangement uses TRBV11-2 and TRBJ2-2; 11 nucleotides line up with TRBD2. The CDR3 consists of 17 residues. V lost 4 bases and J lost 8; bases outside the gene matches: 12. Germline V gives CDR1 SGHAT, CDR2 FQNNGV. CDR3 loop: CASSSPLAGGPAGELFF. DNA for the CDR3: TGTGCCAGCAGCTCGCCCTTAGCGGGGGGGCCTGCTGGGGAGCTGTTTTTT.

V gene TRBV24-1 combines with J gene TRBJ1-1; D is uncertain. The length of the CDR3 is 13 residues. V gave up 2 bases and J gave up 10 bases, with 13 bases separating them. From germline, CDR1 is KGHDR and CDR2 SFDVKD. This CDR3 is CATSDSHSGTAFF. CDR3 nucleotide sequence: TGTGCCACCAGTGATTCGCACAGCGGAACAGCTTTCTTT.

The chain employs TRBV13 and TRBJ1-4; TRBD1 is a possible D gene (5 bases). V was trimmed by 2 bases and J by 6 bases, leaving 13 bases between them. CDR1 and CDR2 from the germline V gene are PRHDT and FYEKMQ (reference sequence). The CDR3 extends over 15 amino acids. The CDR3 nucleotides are TGTGCCAGCAGCTTATACGGGACTGGGTATGAAAAACTGTTTTTT. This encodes CASSLYGTGYEKLFF.

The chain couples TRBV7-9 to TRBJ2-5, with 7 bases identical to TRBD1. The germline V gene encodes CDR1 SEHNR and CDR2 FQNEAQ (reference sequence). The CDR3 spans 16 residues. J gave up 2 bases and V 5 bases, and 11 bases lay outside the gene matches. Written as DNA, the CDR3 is TGTGCCAGCAGCGGTGGACAGGCTCAGGGGCAAGAGACCCAGTACTTC. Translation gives CASSGGQAQGQETQYF.

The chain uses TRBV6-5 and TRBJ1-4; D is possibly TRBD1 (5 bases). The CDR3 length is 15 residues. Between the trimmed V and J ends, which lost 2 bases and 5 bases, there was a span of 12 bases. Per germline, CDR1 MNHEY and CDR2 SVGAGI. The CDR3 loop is CASSYGYRTNEKLFF. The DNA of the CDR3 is TGTGCCAGCAGTTACGGTTACAGGACGAATGAAAAACTGTTTTTT.

This chain's CDR3 is CASSGLATSYNEQFF. The CDR3 DNA sequence: TGTGCCAGCAGCGGACTAGCGACCTCCTACAATGAGCAGTTCTTC. The chain is built from TRBV2 and TRBJ2-1, with TRBD2 identical over 9 bases. Trimming at V came to 6 bases and at J to 0 bases, leaving 3 bases not matched to a gene. The CDR3 extends over 15 amino acids. The germline gives CDR1 SNHLY, CDR2 FYNNEI.

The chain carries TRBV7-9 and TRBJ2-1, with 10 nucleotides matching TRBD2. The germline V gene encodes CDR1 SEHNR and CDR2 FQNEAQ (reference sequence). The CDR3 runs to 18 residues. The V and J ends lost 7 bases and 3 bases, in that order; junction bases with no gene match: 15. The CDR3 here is CASTSPRSGGLNYNEQFF. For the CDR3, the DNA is TGTGCCAGCACCTCCCCCCGTAGCGGGGGGCTTAACTACAATGAGCAGTTCTTC.

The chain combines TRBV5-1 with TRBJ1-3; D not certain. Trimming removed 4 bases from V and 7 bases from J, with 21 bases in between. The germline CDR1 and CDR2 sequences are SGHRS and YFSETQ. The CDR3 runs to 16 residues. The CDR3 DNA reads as TGCGCCAGCAGCCTGCGGATGACGAACGGAGTGAACACCATATATTTT. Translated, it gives CASSLRMTNGVNTIYF.

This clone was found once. CDR3: CSVGWGSKEYGYTF. CDR3 coding DNA: TGCAGCGTTGGTTGGGGGAGTAAGGAGTATGGCTACACCTTC. The chain carries TRBV29-1 and TRBJ1-2, with TRBD1 as a possible D gene (5 bases). The germline gives CDR1 SQVTM, CDR2 ANQGSEA. The CDR3 is 14 amino acids. Trimming took 4 bases from V and 5 from J, leaving 17 bases between them.

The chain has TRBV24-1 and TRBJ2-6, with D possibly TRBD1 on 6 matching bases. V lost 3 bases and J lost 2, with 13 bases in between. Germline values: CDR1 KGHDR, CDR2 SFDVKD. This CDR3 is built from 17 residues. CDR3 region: CATSDTGKIAGANVLTF. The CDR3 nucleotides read TGTGCCACCAGTGATACAGGGAAAATAGCTGGGGCCAACGTCCTGACTTTC.

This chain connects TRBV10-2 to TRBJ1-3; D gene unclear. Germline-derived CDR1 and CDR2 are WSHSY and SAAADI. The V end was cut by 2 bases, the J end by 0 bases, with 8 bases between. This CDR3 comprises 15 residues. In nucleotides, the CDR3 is TGCGCCAGCAGTGAGGGCCGGTTCTCTGGAAACACCATATATTTT. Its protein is CASSEGRFSGNTIYF.

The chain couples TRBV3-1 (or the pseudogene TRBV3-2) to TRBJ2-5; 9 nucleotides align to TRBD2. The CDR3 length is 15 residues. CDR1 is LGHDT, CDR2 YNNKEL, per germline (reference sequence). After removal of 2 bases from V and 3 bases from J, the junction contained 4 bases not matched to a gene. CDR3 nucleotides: TGTGCCAGCAGCCAAACGACTAGCGGTAAAGAGACCCAGTACTTC. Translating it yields CASSQTTSGKETQYF.

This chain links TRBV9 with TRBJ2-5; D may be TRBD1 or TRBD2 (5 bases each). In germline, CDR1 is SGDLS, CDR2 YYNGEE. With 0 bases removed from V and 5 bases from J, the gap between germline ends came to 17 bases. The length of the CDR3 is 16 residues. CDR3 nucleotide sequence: TGTGCCAGCAGCGTAGGTATAGGACCGGGGACGGAGACCCAGTACTTC. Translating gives CASSVGIGPGTETQYF.